This TCR beta chain comes out of a study of CD8+CD57+ T cells in acquired aplastic anemia. Study information: The DNA of sorted CD4+ and CD8+ cells averaged approximately 3.3 ug.

CDR3 length equals 15 residues. The germline CDR1 and CDR2 sequences are KGHDR and SFDVKD. Trimming took off 4 bases at V and 6 bases at J, with 14 bases between the two ends. Genomic DNA constituted the template upon which TCR beta VDJ and CDR3 profiling was performed. TCRdb used MiXCR to reprocess the reads, holding one entry per CDR3 protein. The data hold 200,000 to 250,000 distinct CDR3 sequences, with around 63% observed a single time. Sequencing used sorted CD4+, CD8+, or CD8+CD57+ T cells (not recorded which) from PBMCs. The clonotype originates from a human donor in good health. The gene calls are TRBV24-1 and TRBJ2-2; no clear D gene. CDR3 bases: TGTGCCACCAGTGACCCGATGAACAGTCCCGGGGAGCTGTTTTTT. This encodes CATSDPMNSPGELFF.